A selection of T cell receptor beta chains follows, all from one sample in a study of blood T cell repertoires in COVID-19. Sequencing was performed with immunoSEQ multiplex PCR; in TCRdb, only in-frame clones are kept and a portion is missing. The sample consists of about 69,000 clones, roughly three quarters of them appearing once. Specimen: peripheral blood. The receptor set was obtained from a human donor in a cohort sampled during active COVID-19. The CDR3 runs from the conserved cysteine through the conserved F or W.

CDR3aa	v_gene	j_gene
CASRIGEDYGYTF	TRBV7-9	TRBJ1-2
CAWSSAGSWDRVTNYGYTF	TRBV30	TRBJ1-2
CAISAQTKQGDEQFF	TRBV10-3	TRBJ2-1
CASSLLAGYNEQFF	TRBV5-1	TRBJ2-1
CASSFGGSLNTEAFF	TRBV5-8	TRBJ1-1
CASSLDSRRATQPQHF	TRBV11-2	TRBJ1-5
CASSQETGSGANVLTF	TRBV3-1/TRBV3-2	TRBJ2-6
CASRTATSTDTQYF	TRBV5-1	TRBJ2-3
CASSLDVGLAVREQFF	TRBV7-9	TRBJ2-1
CASKQDVKGNQPQHF	TRBV21-1	TRBJ1-5
CSVGQGGLETQYF	TRBV29-1	TRBJ2-5
CASSIEGPSGRVTLYNEQFF	TRBV19	TRBJ2-1
CASSLGLAGVNEQFF	TRBV7-6	TRBJ2-1
CASSTGNEQFF	TRBV18	TRBJ2-1
CASSQDGGDYEQYF	TRBV3-1/TRBV3-2	TRBJ2-7
CASSLSGTQYF	TRBV5-1	TRBJ2-5
CASSPTDRNTEAFF	TRBV6-5	TRBJ1-1
CASSILAGTDTQYF	TRBV2	TRBJ2-3
CASSISSGRRAGTRATGELFF	TRBV19	TRBJ2-2
CASSFLLTGVNTEAFF	TRBV27	TRBJ1-1
CASSVDLWEGRVNEQFF	TRBV9	TRBJ2-1
CASTQGALASTDTQYF	TRBV28	TRBJ2-3
CASSSSGGYNEQFF	TRBV5-1	TRBJ2-1
CASSYPPAGGLSSYNEQFF	TRBV28	TRBJ2-1
CASRDRGGGSYNEQFF	TRBV28	TRBJ2-1
CASSQSSVLFF	TRBV14	TRBJ1-4
CASGRVEKLFF	TRBV27	TRBJ1-4
CASSPATGSFVGQYF	TRBV18	TRBJ2-7
CASSLVGVGTDTQYF	TRBV5-4	TRBJ2-3
CASSLPTGDGYTF	TRBV7-2	TRBJ1-2
CASSLYTEAFF	TRBV5-6	TRBJ1-1
CASSDRSYNEQFF	TRBV6-4	TRBJ2-1
CAGSHQTGTYNSPLHF	TRBV21-1	TRBJ1-6
CASSSSGRAGYEQYF	TRBV7-2	TRBJ2-7
CATSPLGRVAYGYTF	TRBV19	TRBJ1-2
CASSGDSVTDTQYF	TRBV28	TRBJ2-3
CASSPGLAGVGEQFF	TRBV14	TRBJ2-1
CASSFGQVEGNIQYF	TRBV11-2	TRBJ2-4
CASSWGQDGYEQYF	TRBV28	TRBJ2-7
CASRNRQGTTGELFF	TRBV7-9	TRBJ2-2
CASSIRIRGETQYF	TRBV19	TRBJ2-5
CASSERTNSPLHF	TRBV14	TRBJ1-6
CASSLSSGMFAEQFF	TRBV11-2	TRBJ2-1
CASSFGLAGPDTQYF	TRBV5-1	TRBJ2-3
CASSYSRAYEQYF	TRBV6-5	TRBJ2-7